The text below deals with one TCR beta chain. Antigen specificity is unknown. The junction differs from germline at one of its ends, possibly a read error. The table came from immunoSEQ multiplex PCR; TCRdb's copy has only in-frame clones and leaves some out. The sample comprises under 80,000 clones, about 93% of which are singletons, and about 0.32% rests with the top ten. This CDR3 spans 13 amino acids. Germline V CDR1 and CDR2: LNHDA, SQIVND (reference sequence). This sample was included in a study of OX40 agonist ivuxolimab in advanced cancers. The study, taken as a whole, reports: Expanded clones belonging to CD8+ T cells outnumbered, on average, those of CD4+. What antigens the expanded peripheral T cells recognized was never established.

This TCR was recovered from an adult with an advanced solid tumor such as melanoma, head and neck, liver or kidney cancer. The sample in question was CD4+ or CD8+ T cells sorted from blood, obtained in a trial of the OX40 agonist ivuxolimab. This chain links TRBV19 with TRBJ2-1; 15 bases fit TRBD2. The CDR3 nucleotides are TGTGCCAGTAGCGGACTAGCGGGAGGGCGCGGCGTCTTC. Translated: CASSGLAGGRGVF.